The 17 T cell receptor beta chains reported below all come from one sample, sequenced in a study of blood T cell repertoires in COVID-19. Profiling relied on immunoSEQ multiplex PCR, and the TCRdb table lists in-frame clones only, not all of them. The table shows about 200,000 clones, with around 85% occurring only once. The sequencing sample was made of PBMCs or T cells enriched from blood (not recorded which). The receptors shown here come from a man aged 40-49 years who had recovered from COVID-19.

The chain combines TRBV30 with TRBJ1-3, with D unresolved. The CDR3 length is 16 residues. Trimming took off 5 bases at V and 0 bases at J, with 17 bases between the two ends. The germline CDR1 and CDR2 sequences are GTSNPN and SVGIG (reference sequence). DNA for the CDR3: TGTGCCTGGGGTTACCCCAGGAAGAGCTCTGGAAACACCATATATTTT. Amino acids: CAWGYPRKSSGNTIYF.

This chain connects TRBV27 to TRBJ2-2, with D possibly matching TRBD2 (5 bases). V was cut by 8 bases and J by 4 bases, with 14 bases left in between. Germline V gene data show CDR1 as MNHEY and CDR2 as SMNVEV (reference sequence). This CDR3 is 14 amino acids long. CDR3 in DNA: TGTGCCAGCCACACAGCGGAGCGCACCGGGGAGCTGTTTTTT. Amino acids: CASHTAERTGELFF.

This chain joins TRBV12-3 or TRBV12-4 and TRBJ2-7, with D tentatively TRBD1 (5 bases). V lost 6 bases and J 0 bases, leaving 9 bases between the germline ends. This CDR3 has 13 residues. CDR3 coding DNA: TGTGCCAGCAGAAGAGACAGCTCCTACGAGCAGTACTTC. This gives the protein CASRRDSSYEQYF.

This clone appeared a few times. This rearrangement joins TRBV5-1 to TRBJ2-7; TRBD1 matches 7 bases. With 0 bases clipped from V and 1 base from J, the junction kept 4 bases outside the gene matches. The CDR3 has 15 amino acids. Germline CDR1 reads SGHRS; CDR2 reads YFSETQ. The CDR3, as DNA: TGCGCCAGCAGCTTGGGGGGGACAGCTTCCTACGAGCAGTACTTC. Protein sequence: CASSLGGTASYEQYF.

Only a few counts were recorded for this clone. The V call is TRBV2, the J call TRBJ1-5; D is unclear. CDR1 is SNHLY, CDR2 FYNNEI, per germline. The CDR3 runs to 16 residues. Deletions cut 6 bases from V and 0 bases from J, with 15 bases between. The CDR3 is CASSLVGVGSNQPQHF. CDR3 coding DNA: TGTGCCAGCAGCCTCGTCGGGGTGGGTAGCAATCAGCCCCAGCATTTT.

Written as DNA, the CDR3 is TGTGCCAGCAGCCTCACCCCAGGGGGCGAAGCTTTCTTT. It encodes CASSLTPGGEAFF. The rearrangement links TRBV11-1 to TRBJ1-1, with 8 bases aligning to TRBD1. Per the germline V gene, CDR1 is SGHAT and CDR2 is FQDESV (reference sequence). The CDR3 covers 13 residues. J lost 8 bases, V lost 5 bases, and 7 bases had no gene match.

CDR3 coding DNA: TGTGCCTGGAGCCGGGTCTACGAGCAGTACTTC. Protein sequence: CAWSRVYEQYF. V usage is TRBV30 and J usage is TRBJ2-7; D gene unclear. The CDR3 is 11 amino acids. Trimming took 3 bases from V and 3 from J, leaving 6 bases between them. Germline V gene data show CDR1 as GTSNPN and CDR2 as SVGIG (reference sequence).

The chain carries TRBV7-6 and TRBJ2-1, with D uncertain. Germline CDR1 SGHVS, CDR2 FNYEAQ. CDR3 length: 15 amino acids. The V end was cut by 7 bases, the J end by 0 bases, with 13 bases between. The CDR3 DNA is TGTGCCAGCACTCTAGGCACCAGCTCCTACAATGAGCAGTTCTTC. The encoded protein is CASTLGTSSYNEQFF.

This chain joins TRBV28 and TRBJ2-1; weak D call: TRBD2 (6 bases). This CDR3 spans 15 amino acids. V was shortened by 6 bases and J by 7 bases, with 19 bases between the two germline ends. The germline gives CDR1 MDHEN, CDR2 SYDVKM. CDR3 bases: TGTGCCAGCAGGCCCCGGGACGCTGGGGGGAATGAGCAGTTCTTC. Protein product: CASRPRDAGGNEQFF.

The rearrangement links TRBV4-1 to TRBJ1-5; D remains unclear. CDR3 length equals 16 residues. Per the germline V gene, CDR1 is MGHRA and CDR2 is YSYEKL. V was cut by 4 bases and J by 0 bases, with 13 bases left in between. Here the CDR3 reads CASSPKEHHSNQPQHF. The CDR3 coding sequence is TGCGCCAGCAGCCCGAAAGAACATCATAGCAATCAGCCCCAGCATTTT.

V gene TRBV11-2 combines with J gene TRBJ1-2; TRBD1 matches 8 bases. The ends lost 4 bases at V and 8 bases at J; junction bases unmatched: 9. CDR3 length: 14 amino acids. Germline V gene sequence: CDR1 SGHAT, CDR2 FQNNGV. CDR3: CASSSRQGIGGYTF. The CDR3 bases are TGTGCCAGCAGCTCCCGACAGGGGATCGGCGGCTACACCTTC.

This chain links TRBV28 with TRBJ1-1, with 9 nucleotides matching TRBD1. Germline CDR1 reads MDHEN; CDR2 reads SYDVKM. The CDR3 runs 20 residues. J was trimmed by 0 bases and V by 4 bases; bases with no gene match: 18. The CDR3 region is CASSYPPWWTGASMNTEAFF. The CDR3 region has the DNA TGTGCCAGCAGTTACCCCCCGTGGTGGACAGGGGCCAGCATGAACACTGAAGCTTTCTTT.

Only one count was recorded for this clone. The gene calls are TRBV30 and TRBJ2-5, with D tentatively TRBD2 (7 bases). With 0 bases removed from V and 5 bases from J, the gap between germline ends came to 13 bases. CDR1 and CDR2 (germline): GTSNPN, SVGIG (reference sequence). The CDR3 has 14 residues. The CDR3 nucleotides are TGTGCCTGGAGTGTAGTGGGGGGGCTGGAGACCCAGTACTTC. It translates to CAWSVVGGLETQYF.

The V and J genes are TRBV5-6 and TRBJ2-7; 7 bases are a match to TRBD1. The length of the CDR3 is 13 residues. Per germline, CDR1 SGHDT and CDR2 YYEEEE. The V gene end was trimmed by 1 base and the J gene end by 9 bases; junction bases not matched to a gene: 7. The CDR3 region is CASSLLGQEVQYF. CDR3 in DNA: TGTGCCAGCAGCTTGCTTGGACAGGAGGTGCAGTACTTC.

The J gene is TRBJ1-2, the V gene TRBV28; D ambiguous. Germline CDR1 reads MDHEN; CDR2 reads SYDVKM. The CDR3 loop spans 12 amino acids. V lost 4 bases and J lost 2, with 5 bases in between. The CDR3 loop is CASSSRNYGYTF. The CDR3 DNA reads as TGTGCCAGCAGTTCCCGGAACTATGGCTACACCTTC.

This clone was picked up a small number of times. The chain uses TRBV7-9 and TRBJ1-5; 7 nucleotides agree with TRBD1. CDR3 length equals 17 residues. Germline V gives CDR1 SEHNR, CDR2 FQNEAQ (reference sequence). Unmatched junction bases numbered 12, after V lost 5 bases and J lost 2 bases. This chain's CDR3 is CASSPGTDRDGNQPQHF. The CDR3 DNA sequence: TGTGCCAGCAGCCCAGGAACCGACAGGGATGGCAATCAGCCCCAGCATTTT.

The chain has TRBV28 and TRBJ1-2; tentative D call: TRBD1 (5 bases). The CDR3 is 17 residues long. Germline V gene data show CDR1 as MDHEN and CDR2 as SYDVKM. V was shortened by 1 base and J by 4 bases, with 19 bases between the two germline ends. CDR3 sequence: CASSLSGLGPGVYGYTF. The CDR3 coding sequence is TGTGCCAGCAGTTTATCGGGGCTTGGCCCGGGGGTCTATGGCTACACCTTC.